These 25 T cell receptor beta chains were sequenced from one sample in a study of CD8 T cells in ankylosing spondylitis. TCRdb called the 5' RACE reads again in MiXCR, with one record for every CDR3 protein. The sample comprises about 89,000 distinct CDR3 sequences, around 30% of which are singletons, and roughly 59% rests with the top ten. Specimen: blood, either unsorted or a sorted T cell fraction (not recorded which). These receptors were taken from a male donor with ankylosing spondylitis or in good health (not recorded which).

The rearrangement links TRBV5-5 to TRBJ1-1, with TRBD1 matching over 7 bases. V lost 4 bases, J lost 5 bases, and 5 bases stayed unmatched. The CDR3 runs 13 residues. The germline V gene has CDR1 SGHKS and CDR2 YYEKEE (reference sequence). The CDR3: CASSATGTTEAFF. DNA of the CDR3: TGTGCCAGCAGCGCGACAGGGACTACTGAAGCTTTCTTT. The whole variable domain, filled in from reference TRBV5-5 and TRBJ1-1, reads DAGVTQSPTHLIKTRGQQVTLRCSPISGHKSVSWYQQVLGQGPQFIFQYYEKEERGRGNFPDRFSARQFPNYSSELNVNALLLGDSALYLCASSATGTTEAFFGQGTRLTVV.

The rearrangement joins TRBV5-1 to TRBJ1-1; 9 bases align to TRBD1. Germline CDR1 is SGHRS and CDR2 is YFSETQ. Trimming at V came to 1 base and at J to 5 bases, leaving 6 bases not matched to a gene. The CDR3 runs to 15 residues. CDR3 amino acids: CASSLQQGAHTEAFF. The CDR3 DNA follows: TGCGCCAGCAGCTTGCAACAGGGGGCGCATACTGAAGCTTTCTTT.

The chain is built from TRBV18 and TRBJ1-1; D is uncertain. The CDR3 is made up of 12 amino acids. Germline CDR1 reads KGHSH; CDR2 reads LQKENI. Trimming pared 3 bases from V and 6 bases from J, leaving 8 bases between. The CDR3 loop is CASSPADSEAFF. As DNA, the CDR3 is TGTGCCAGCTCACCTGCAGACTCTGAAGCTTTCTTT.

The chain is built from TRBV20-1 and TRBJ1-6; possible D gene TRBD1, 5 bases. The CDR3 is 13 residues long. The V end lost 6 bases, the J end lost 1 base, and 7 bases lay between the germline ends. Germline V lookup: CDR1 DFQATT, CDR2 SNEGSKA (reference sequence). This chain's CDR3 is CSARVSYNSPLHF. The DNA of the CDR3 is TGCAGTGCCAGGGTGTCCTATAATTCACCCCTCCACTTT.

This clonotype was seen only a few times. The CDR3 is CASRAGGANTGELFF. For the CDR3, the DNA is TGCGCCAGCAGGGCGGGGGGCGCGAACACCGGGGAGCTGTTTTTT. The V call is TRBV5-1, the J call TRBJ2-2; 8 bases line up with TRBD2. The ends lost 5 bases at V and 0 bases at J; junction bases unmatched: 3. This CDR3 comprises 15 residues. Germline-derived CDR1 and CDR2 are SGHRS and YFSETQ.

This clonotype occurred a few times. The chain uses TRBV7-6 and TRBJ2-7, with D perhaps matching TRBD2 (6 bases). Germline lookup yields CDR1 SGHVS and CDR2 FNYEAQ. The V end lost 0 bases, the J end lost 6 bases, and 15 bases lay between the germline ends. CDR3 size: 15 residues. The CDR3: CASSLAGGSLGEQYV. Here the CDR3 DNA reads TGTGCCAGCAGCTTAGCGGGAGGTTCCCTCGGCGAGCAGTACGTC.

The V call is TRBV5-5, the J call TRBJ1-2; 7 nucleotides align to TRBD1. The CDR3 runs to 15 residues. V lost 5 bases to trimming and J lost 4 bases; unmatched junction nucleotides: 11. Germline V CDR1 and CDR2: SGHKS, YYEKEE (reference sequence). In nucleotides, the CDR3 is TGTGCCAGCAGAACCGGACAGGCGGACCTCTATGGCTACACCTTC. This codes for CASRTGQADLYGYTF.

This clonotype was counted only a few times. This chain links TRBV20-1 with TRBJ1-2; D not resolved. Trimming stripped 1 base from V and 0 bases from J, with 12 bases between. The CDR3 is 15 residues long. CDR1 and CDR2 (germline): DFQATT, SNEGSKA (reference sequence). The CDR3 region is CSARVIGRPNYGYTF. CDR3 in DNA: TGCAGTGCTAGAGTGATTGGCAGGCCTAACTATGGCTACACCTTC.

V and J are TRBV25-1 and TRBJ2-7; the D gene is possibly TRBD2 (5 bases). CDR3 length: 14 residues. V was shortened by 1 base and J by 6 bases, with 13 bases between the two germline ends. Germline-derived CDR1 and CDR2 are MGHDK and SYGVNS. DNA of the CDR3: TGTGCCAGCAGTGAATCGGGTGCCGCGGGCGAGCAGTACTTC. It yields the protein CASSESGAAGEQYF.

This chain links TRBV20-1 with TRBJ1-4; 7 nucleotides agree with TRBD1. Germline lookup yields CDR1 DFQATT and CDR2 SNEGSKA (reference sequence). This CDR3 has 12 residues. Trimming took 6 bases from V and 7 from J; bases not matched to a gene: 5. The CDR3 here is CSARTGLEKLFF. CDR3 DNA sequence: TGCAGTGCAAGGACAGGTCTTGAAAAACTGTTTTTT.

A few counts support this clonotype. The rearrangement links TRBV7-9 to TRBJ2-7; D is unclear. The CDR3 contains 11 residues. V was cut by 8 bases and J by 2 bases, with 7 bases left in between. The germline gives CDR1 SEHNR, CDR2 FQNEAQ (reference sequence). CDR3 nucleotides: TGTGCCAGCCGACTTACCTACGAGCAGTACGTC. Encoded protein: CASRLTYEQYV.

CDR3 protein: CASSLATGSGYTF. The DNA for the CDR3 is TGTGCCAGCAGCTTAGCTACGGGTAGTGGCTACACCTTC. The rearrangement uses TRBV7-2 and TRBJ1-2; D unresolved. The length of the CDR3 is 13 residues. V was clipped by 0 bases and J by 7 bases, with 9 bases between them. Germline lookup yields CDR1 SGHTA and CDR2 FQGNSA.

This clonotype showed up just a few times. The rearrangement links TRBV5-6 to TRBJ2-3, with D possibly matching TRBD2 (5 bases). V lost 0 bases and J 2 bases, leaving 10 bases between the germline ends. Germline V gene lookup returns CDR1 SGHDT and CDR2 YYEEEE. This CDR3 is 15 amino acids long. CDR3 sequence (DNA): TGTGCCAGCAGCTTGGATCCTAGCCCCACAGATACGCAGTATTTT. Translating gives CASSLDPSPTDTQYF. Full variable domain (remainder filled in from reference TRBV5-6 and TRBJ2-3): DAGVTQSPTHLIKTRGQQVTLRCSPKSGHDTVSWYQQALGQGPQFIFQYYEEEERQRGNFPDRFSGHQFPNYSSELNVNALLLGDSALYLCASSLDPSPTDTQYFGPGTRLTVL.

The chain carries TRBV7-7 and TRBJ2-1, with D perhaps given as TRBD1 or TRBD2 (5 bases each). From germline, CDR1 is SSHAT and CDR2 FNYEAQ (reference sequence). The CDR3 runs to 15 residues. The V end lost 5 bases, the J end lost 7 bases, and 18 bases lay between the germline ends. The CDR3 protein is CASSEGIMAGNEQFF. The CDR3 DNA follows: TGTGCCAGCAGCGAGGGGATCATGGCCGGGAATGAGCAGTTCTTC.

This clonotype showed up just a few times. The CDR3 here is CSARTGNNQPQHF. DNA for the CDR3: TGCAGTGCGCGGACAGGGAACAATCAGCCCCAGCATTTT. The J gene is TRBJ1-5, the V gene TRBV20-1; 8 bases line up with TRBD1. Germline CDR1 reads DFQATT; CDR2 reads SNEGSKA (reference sequence). The CDR3 has 13 residues. V trimming: 6 bases; J trimming: 3 bases; junction bases outside the gene matches: 4.

This clonotype showed up just a few times. The chain carries TRBV20-1 and TRBJ2-3, with 15 bases lining up with TRBD2. Germline assignment: CDR1 DFQATT and CDR2 SNEGSKA (reference sequence). Losses at the gene ends were 5 bases for V and 5 bases for J; bases not matched to a gene: 11. The CDR3 runs to 17 residues. The CDR3 protein is CSAEAERTSGRGDTQYF. In DNA, the CDR3 is TGCAGTGCTGAGGCCGAGAGGACTAGCGGGAGGGGAGATACGCAGTATTTT.

This clonotype was seen a few times. The chain combines TRBV7-3 with TRBJ2-1, with TRBD1 as a possible D gene (5 bases). The ends were cut back, 6 bases at V and 5 bases at J, with 11 bases in the middle. Germline CDR1 SGHTA, CDR2 FQGTGA. The CDR3 covers 13 residues. CDR3 amino acids: CASRSTANNEQFF. The CDR3 coding sequence is TGTGCCAGCAGATCGACAGCAAACAATGAGCAGTTCTTC.

This clonotype has at least ten counts. This chain connects TRBV20-1 to TRBJ1-2; possible D gene TRBD1, 5 bases. The CDR3 spans 14 residues. V lost 7 bases to trimming and J lost 4 bases, with 19 bases between them. The germline CDR1 and CDR2 sequences are DFQATT and SNEGSKA (reference sequence). CDR3 in amino acids: CSVEGSPGPYGYTF. In DNA form, the CDR3 reads TGCAGTGTAGAAGGCAGCCCAGGGCCCTATGGCTACACCTTC.

The chain links TRBV7-2 to TRBJ2-3; 8 bases align to TRBD2. CDR1 and CDR2 (germline): SGHTA, FQGNSA. The CDR3 consists of 16 residues. V lost 1 base and J lost 5; bases outside the gene matches: 8. The CDR3 region has the DNA TGTGCCAGCAGCTTAGGGCAGCGGGGGATGCTAGATACGCAGTATTTT. Residues: CASSLGQRGMLDTQYF. Combining the CDR3 with reference TRBV7-2 and TRBJ2-3 gives the whole variable domain GAGVSQSPSNKVTEKGKDVELRCDPISGHTALYWYRQSLGQGLEFLIYFQGNSAPDKSGLPSDRFSAERTGGSVSTLTIQRTQQEDSAVYLCASSLGQRGMLDTQYFGPGTRLTVL.

This clonotype appeared a few times. The chain employs TRBV20-1 and TRBJ2-1, with TRBD2 identical over 10 bases. V lost 3 bases to trimming and J lost 8 bases; unmatched junction nucleotides: 7. Germline values: CDR1 DFQATT, CDR2 SNEGSKA (reference sequence). The CDR3 length is 14 residues. The CDR3 region has the DNA TGCAGTGCTAGTCCTAGCGGGAGTCTAGATGAGCAGTTCTTC. Amino acid sequence: CSASPSGSLDEQFF.

The V gene is TRBV15, the J gene TRBJ1-1, with D unclear. V was clipped by 1 base and J by 3 bases, with 21 bases between them. CDR1 LNHNV and CDR2 YYDKDF come from the germline V gene (reference sequence). This CDR3 is 18 amino acids long. In DNA form, the CDR3 reads TGTGCCACCAGCAGAGCGCTCCTAGACTGGGGTTTGGACACTGAAGCTTTCTTT. Protein: CATSRALLDWGLDTEAFF. Using reference TRBV15 and TRBJ1-1 for the parts outside the CDR3, the full variable domain is DAMVIQNPRYQVTQFGKPVTLSCSQTLNHNVMYWYQQKSSQAPKLLFHYYDKDFNNEADTPDNFQSRRPNTSFCFLDIRSPGLGDTAMYLCATSRALLDWGLDTEAFFGQGTRLTVV.

This clonotype has a handful of counts. The chain employs TRBV5-1 and TRBJ2-1; TRBD2 is a possible D gene (5 bases). Trimming removed 1 base from V and 12 bases from J, with 14 bases in between. Germline loops: CDR1 SGHRS, CDR2 YFSETQ. The CDR3 length is 13 residues. The CDR3 DNA sequence: TGCGCCAGCAGCTTGTGGACTCTAGAGGTGCAGTTCTTC. It encodes CASSLWTLEVQFF.

This clonotype was observed a handful of times. The V call is TRBV3-1, the J call TRBJ1-2; D gene uncertain. The CDR3 is made up of 12 amino acids. Germline loops: CDR1 LGHDT, CDR2 YNNKEL (reference sequence). The ends were cut back, 1 base at V and 6 bases at J, with 6 bases in the middle. The CDR3 coding sequence is TGTGCCAGCAGCCAAGCTCGGGATGGCTACACCTTC. Translation gives CASSQARDGYTF.

This clonotype was seen at least ten times. V is TRBV29-1 and J is TRBJ2-1; D is ambiguous. V was shortened by 8 bases and J by 8 bases, with 10 bases between the two germline ends. The CDR3 has 10 amino acids. Germline CDR1 SQVTM, CDR2 ANQGSEA. CDR3 loop: CSTLSDEQFF. The CDR3 DNA reads TGCAGCACCCTGTCGGATGAGCAGTTCTTC.

The sample holds a few counts of this clonotype. This rearrangement joins TRBV7-8 to TRBJ2-3, with TRBD1 matching 7 bases. The CDR3 has 16 amino acids. The junction had 6 bases not matched to a gene; V was cut back by 1 base and J by 2 bases. Germline CDR1 and CDR2: SGHVS and FQNEAQ. The CDR3 DNA is TGTGCCAGCAGCTTAGTGGACAGGACAAACACAGATACGCAGTATTTT. Amino acids: CASSLVDRTNTDTQYF.